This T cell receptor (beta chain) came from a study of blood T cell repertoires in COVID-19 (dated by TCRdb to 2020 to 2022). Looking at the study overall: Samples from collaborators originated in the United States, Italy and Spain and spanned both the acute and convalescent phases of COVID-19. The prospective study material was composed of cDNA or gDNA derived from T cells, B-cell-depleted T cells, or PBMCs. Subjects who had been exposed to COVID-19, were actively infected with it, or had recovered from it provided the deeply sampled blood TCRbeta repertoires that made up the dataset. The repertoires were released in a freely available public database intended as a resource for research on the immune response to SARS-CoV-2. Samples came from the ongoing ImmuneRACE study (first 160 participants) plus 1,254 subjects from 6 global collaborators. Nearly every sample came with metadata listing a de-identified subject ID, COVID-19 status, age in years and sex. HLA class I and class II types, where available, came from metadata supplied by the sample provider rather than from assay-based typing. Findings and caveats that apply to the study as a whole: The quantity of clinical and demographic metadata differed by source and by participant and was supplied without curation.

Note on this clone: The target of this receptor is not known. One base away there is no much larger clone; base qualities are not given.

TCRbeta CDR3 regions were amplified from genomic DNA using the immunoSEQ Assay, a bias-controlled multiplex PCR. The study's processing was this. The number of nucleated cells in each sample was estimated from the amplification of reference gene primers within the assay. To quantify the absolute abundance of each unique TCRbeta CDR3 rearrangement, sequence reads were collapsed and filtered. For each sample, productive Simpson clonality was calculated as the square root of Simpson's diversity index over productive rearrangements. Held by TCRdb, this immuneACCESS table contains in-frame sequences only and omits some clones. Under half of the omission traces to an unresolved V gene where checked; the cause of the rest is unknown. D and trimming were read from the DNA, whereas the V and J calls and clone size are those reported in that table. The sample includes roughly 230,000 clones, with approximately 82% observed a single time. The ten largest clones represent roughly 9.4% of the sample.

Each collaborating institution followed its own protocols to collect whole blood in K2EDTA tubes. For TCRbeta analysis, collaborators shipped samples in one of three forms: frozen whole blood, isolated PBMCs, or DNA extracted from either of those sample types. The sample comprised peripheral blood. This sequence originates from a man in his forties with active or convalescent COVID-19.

The CDR3 protein: CASSLQGNEQFF. The sequenced DNA: TGTGCCAGCAGCCTACAGGGAAATGAGCAGTTCTTC. This chain is built from TRBV11-3 and TRBJ2-1; a weak D assignment points to TRBD1 (6 bases agree). The germline ends are 9 bases apart after V is trimmed by 5 bases and J by 7 bases. Spanning cysteine to phenylalanine, the CDR3 consists of 12 amino acids. Just CDR3 DNA is preserved here, 36 bases in frame from base 1. CDR1 is given as SGHNT and CDR2 as YENEEA, both from the germline V gene.